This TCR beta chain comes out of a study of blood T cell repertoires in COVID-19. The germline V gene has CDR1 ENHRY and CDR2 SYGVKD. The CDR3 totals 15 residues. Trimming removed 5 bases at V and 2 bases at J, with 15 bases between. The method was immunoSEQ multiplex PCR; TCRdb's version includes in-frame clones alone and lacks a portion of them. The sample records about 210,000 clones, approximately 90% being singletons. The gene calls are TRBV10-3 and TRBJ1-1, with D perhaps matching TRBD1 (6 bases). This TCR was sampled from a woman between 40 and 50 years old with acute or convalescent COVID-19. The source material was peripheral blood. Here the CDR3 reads CAISHTGTLNTEAFF. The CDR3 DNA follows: TGTGCCATCAGTCACACAGGGACACTTAACACTGAAGCTTTCTTT.